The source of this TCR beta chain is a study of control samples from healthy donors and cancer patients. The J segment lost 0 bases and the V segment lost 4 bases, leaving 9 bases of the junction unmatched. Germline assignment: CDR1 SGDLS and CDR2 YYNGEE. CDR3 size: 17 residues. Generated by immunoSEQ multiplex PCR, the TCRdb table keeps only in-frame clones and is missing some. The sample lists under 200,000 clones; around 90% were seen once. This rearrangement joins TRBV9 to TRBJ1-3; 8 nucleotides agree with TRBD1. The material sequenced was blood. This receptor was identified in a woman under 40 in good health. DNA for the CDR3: TGTGCCAGCAGCTCCCCCCGGACAGGGCTCTCTGGAAACACCATATATTTT. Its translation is CASSSPRTGLSGNTIYF.